Below, 27 T cell receptor beta chains from the same sample are listed, as sequenced in a study of neurological immune-mediated disorders. TCRdb passed the 5' RACE reads through MiXCR, listing each CDR3 protein once. In the table there are roughly 21,000 distinct CDR3 sequences, approximately 15% of which are singletons. The sequencing input was PBMCs. The receptors stem from a female donor with HTLV-1-associated myelopathy (HAM/TSP).

This clonotype occurred once. V gene TRBV10-2 combines with J gene TRBJ1-2; 9 bases match TRBD1. The germline gives CDR1 WSHSY, CDR2 SAAADI. The CDR3 runs to 16 residues. After removal of 3 bases from V and 4 bases from J, the junction contained 9 bases not matched to a gene. The chain's CDR3 is CASSDPRDRDFYGYTF. The DNA for the CDR3 is TGCGCCAGCAGTGACCCCCGGGACAGGGACTTCTATGGCTACACCTTC.

This clonotype is judged medium-sized. The J gene is TRBJ2-5, the V gene TRBV9; the match to TRBD2 covers 8 bases. Trimming cost V 0 bases and J 2 bases; bases outside gene matches: 12. Germline lookup yields CDR1 SGDLS and CDR2 YYNGEE. CDR3 length: 18 residues. CDR3 loop: CASSVGGGRGAGQETQYF. CDR3 in DNA: TGTGCCAGCAGCGTAGGAGGAGGGCGGGGGGCTGGTCAAGAGACCCAGTACTTC.

The gene calls are TRBV9 and TRBJ2-6, with 8 positions matching TRBD1. Germline values: CDR1 SGDLS, CDR2 YYNGEE. The CDR3 spans 17 residues. J gave up 1 base and V 4 bases, and 7 bases lay outside the gene matches. The CDR3, as DNA: TGTGCCAGCAGCCCCTGGACAGGGCCATCTGGGGCCAACGTCCTGACTTTC. Its translation is CASSPWTGPSGANVLTF.

The chain uses TRBV6-5 and TRBJ2-7, with 8 bases matching TRBD1. The junction had 5 bases not matched to a gene; V was cut back by 6 bases and J by 4 bases. From germline, CDR1 is MNHEY and CDR2 SVGAGI. CDR3 size: 13 residues. The CDR3 coding sequence is TGTGCCAGCAGCCGGGACAGGCAATACGAGCAGTACTTC. Translating gives CASSRDRQYEQYF.

This clonotype was seen many times. J is TRBJ1-5 and V is TRBV27, with D tentatively TRBD1 (5 bases). The CDR3 is 15 residues long. With 5 bases removed from V and 1 base from J, the gap between germline ends came to 12 bases. Germline-derived CDR1 and CDR2 are MNHEY and SMNVEV (reference sequence). The CDR3 bases are TGTGCCAGCAGTCCTCTCAGGGCAAGCAATCAGCCCCAGCATTTT. Translating gives CASSPLRASNQPQHF.

This clonotype was seen only a few times. The chain combines TRBV7-3 with TRBJ2-3; 9 nucleotides agree with TRBD2. After removal of 5 bases from V and 11 bases from J, the junction contained 14 bases not matched to a gene. The CDR3 is 15 residues long. CDR1 is SGHTA and CDR2 is FQGTGA in the germline V gene. Here the CDR3 DNA reads TGTGCCAGCAGCATTGGGACTAGCAGCTACAATGAGCAGTATTTT. Amino acids: CASSIGTSSYNEQYF.

This clonotype was picked up many times. The junction and the germline gene differ at one end; a read error may be behind it. The chain combines TRBV7-7 with TRBJ2-3, with a weak D call TRBD1 (6 bases). Germline V gene data show CDR1 as SSHAT and CDR2 as FNYEAQ (reference sequence). The CDR3 spans 14 residues. The CDR3 loop reads CASSPGAGVDTQYF. CDR3 DNA sequence: TGTGCTAGCAGCCCCGGGGCAGGGGTGGATACGCAGTATTTT.

This clonotype has a count of ten or more. The V call is TRBV6-4, the J call TRBJ2-1, with 14 bases lining up with TRBD2. The CDR3 covers 15 residues. The germline V gene has CDR1 MRHNA and CDR2 SNTAGT. V was pared by 2 bases and J by 9 bases, with 3 bases of the junction left unmatched. CDR3 region: CASSDGTSGSGEQFF. CDR3 in DNA: TGTGCCAGCAGTGACGGGACTAGCGGGAGTGGTGAGCAGTTCTTC.

Regarding this clonotype: A single base separates this from a much larger clone, so it may be a read error. This chain joins TRBV27 and TRBJ2-5; no definite D call. CDR1 is MNHEY, CDR2 SMNVEV, per germline (reference sequence). The V and J ends lost 9 bases and 4 bases respectively, with 15 bases between them. This CDR3 is 13 amino acids long. The CDR3 loop reads CARGRKGRETQYF. CDR3 coding DNA: TGTGCCAGAGGGCGGAAAGGTCGAGAGACCCAGTACTTC.

This clonotype was observed a handful of times. The chain has TRBV6-4 and TRBJ2-1; weak D call: TRBD2 (6 bases). Per the germline V gene, CDR1 is MRHNA and CDR2 is SNTAGT. The CDR3 loop spans 15 amino acids. V lost 0 bases and J 10 bases, leaving 16 bases between the germline ends. For the CDR3, the DNA is TGTGCCAGCAGTGACTCACCGCGGGGCCCGTCCGAGCAGTTCTTC. Encoded protein: CASSDSPRGPSEQFF.

This clonotype was seen ten or more times. The chain joins TRBV5-1 to TRBJ2-5; tentatively, D is TRBD1 (6 bases). CDR3 length: 14 residues. Germline CDR1 and CDR2: SGHRS and YFSETQ. V lost 2 bases and J 1 base, leaving 9 bases between the germline ends. The CDR3 DNA is TGCGCCAGCAGCTTTACAGGGACCCAAGAGACCCAGTACTTC. As protein: CASSFTGTQETQYF.

This clonotype was recorded many times. The V call is TRBV7-9, the J call TRBJ2-1; the D is unclear. V was trimmed by 4 bases and J by 4 bases, leaving 14 bases between them. Germline values: CDR1 SEHNR, CDR2 FQNEAQ (reference sequence). The CDR3 loop spans 15 amino acids. CDR3 residues: CASSYDWPEYNEQFF. The CDR3 DNA reads as TGTGCCAGCAGCTACGACTGGCCCGAGTACAATGAGCAGTTCTTC.

V gene TRBV20-1 combines with J gene TRBJ2-7, with D possibly being TRBD2 (6 bases). This CDR3 region has 14 residues. Germline V CDR1 and CDR2: DFQATT, SNEGSKA (reference sequence). The V end was cut by 7 bases, the J end by 1 base, with 17 bases between. The CDR3 coding sequence is TGCAGTGTAGCGGCCCCGACAAATTCCTACGAGCAGTACTTC. This translates into CSVAAPTNSYEQYF.

This clonotype was found many times. The rearrangement uses TRBV20-1 and TRBJ2-3; D possibly corresponds to TRBD1 (6 bases). The CDR3 consists of 16 residues. Germline V CDR1 and CDR2: DFQATT, SNEGSKA (reference sequence). Deletions cut 0 bases from V and 0 bases from J, with 13 bases between. The CDR3 sequence is CSARDPGQSSTDTQYF. CDR3 DNA: TGCAGTGCTAGAGATCCCGGACAGAGCAGCACAGATACGCAGTATTTT.

The chain links TRBV20-1 to TRBJ2-1; TRBD1 aligns across 7 bases. The junction had 5 bases not matched to a gene; V was cut back by 5 bases and J by 4 bases. Germline V gene lookup returns CDR1 DFQATT and CDR2 SNEGSKA (reference sequence). The CDR3 sequence is 13 residues long. The CDR3 DNA sequence: TGCAGTGCTCAAGAGGGGGCGTACAATGAGCAGTTCTTC. Translated: CSAQEGAYNEQFF.

This clonotype is labeled medium-sized. The chain carries TRBV20-1 and TRBJ2-5; no firm D call. CDR1 DFQATT and CDR2 SNEGSKA come from the germline V gene (reference sequence). V gave up 0 bases and J gave up 5 bases, with 10 bases separating them. The CDR3 consists of 13 residues. The CDR3 protein is CSARDAALETQYF. In DNA, the CDR3 is TGCAGTGCTAGAGACGCGGCCCTGGAGACCCAGTACTTC.

J is TRBJ2-3 and V is TRBV20-1; 11 bases match TRBD2. Per the germline V gene, CDR1 is DFQATT and CDR2 is SNEGSKA (reference sequence). This CDR3 has 14 amino acids. V was pared by 6 bases and J by 6 bases, with 8 bases of the junction left unmatched. CDR3 DNA: TGCAGTGCCCCCAGGGGACTAGCGGAGGATACGCAGTATTTT. As protein: CSAPRGLAEDTQYF.

The chain couples TRBV20-1 to TRBJ2-7; TRBD2 aligns across 8 bases. Germline CDR1 DFQATT, CDR2 SNEGSKA (reference sequence). CDR3 size: 12 residues. The CDR3 protein is CSPGLAPYEQYF. For the CDR3, the DNA is TGCAGCCCCGGACTAGCTCCCTACGAGCAGTACTTC.

V and J are TRBV19 and TRBJ2-7, with D uncertain. CDR1 and CDR2 (germline): LNHDA, SQIVND (reference sequence). The CDR3 runs 18 residues. V was clipped by 5 bases and J by 2 bases, with 25 bases between them. As DNA, the CDR3 is TGTGCCAGTAGTCAAACCAACCGACCGTCTTTAACCACCTACGAGCAGTACTTC. Its translation: CASSQTNRPSLTTYEQYF. The complete variable domain, with remaining parts taken from reference TRBV19 and TRBJ2-7, reads DGGITQSPKYLFRKEGQNVTLSCEQNLNHDAMYWYRQDPGQGLRLIYYSQIVNDFQKGDIAEGYSVSREKKESFPLTVTSAQKNPTAFYLCASSQTNRPSLTTYEQYFGPGTRLTVT.

Many counts were recorded for this clonotype. V and J are TRBV5-1 and TRBJ2-1; D ambiguous. Germline V gene sequence: CDR1 SGHRS, CDR2 YFSETQ. The CDR3 consists of 15 residues. V gave up 0 bases and J gave up 5 bases, with 12 bases separating them. The CDR3 region is CASSLGTSRDNEQFF. The CDR3 nucleotides read TGCGCCAGCAGCTTGGGCACATCGCGTGACAATGAGCAGTTCTTC.

This clonotype was detected ten times or more. The chain has TRBV25-1 and TRBJ2-1; TRBD1 aligns across 10 bases. Trimming at V came to 4 bases and at J to 8 bases, leaving 11 bases not matched to a gene. The CDR3 runs to 16 residues. Germline V gene sequence: CDR1 MGHDK, CDR2 SYGVNS. The CDR3 DNA sequence: TGTGCCAGCAGTGGAACTCCGGGACAGGGGATGGATGAGCAGTTCTTC. Encoded protein: CASSGTPGQGMDEQFF. Full variable domain (missing parts from reference TRBV25-1 and TRBJ2-1): EADIYQTPRYLVIGTGKKITLECSQTMGHDKMYWYQQDPGMELHLIHYSYGVNSTEKGDLSSESTVSRIRTEHFPLTLESARPSHTSQYLCASSGTPGQGMDEQFFGPGTRLTVL.

This clonotype occurred many times. This chain uses TRBV20-1 with TRBJ2-3; maybe TRBD1 (5 bases). V lost 0 bases and J lost 2, with 15 bases in between. Germline CDR1 and CDR2: DFQATT and SNEGSKA (reference sequence). The CDR3 spans 16 residues. The CDR3 nucleotides read TGCAGTGCTAGAGATTCCCGACAGTTAAACACAGATACGCAGTATTTT. It encodes CSARDSRQLNTDTQYF.

This clonotype was seen repeatedly, ten times or more. The chain carries TRBV5-1 and TRBJ2-3; D might be TRBD2 (6 bases). The ends were cut back, 0 bases at V and 5 bases at J, with 22 bases in the middle. This CDR3 region has 18 residues. Germline V lookup: CDR1 SGHRS, CDR2 YFSETQ. For the CDR3, the DNA is TGCGCCAGCAGCTTGGACCCCCGATGGTGGTTGGGAGGAGATACGCAGTATTTT. This encodes CASSLDPRWWLGGDTQYF. The whole variable domain, remainder taken from reference TRBV5-1 and TRBJ2-3, is KAGVTQTPRYLIKTRGQQVTLSCSPISGHRSVSWYQQTPGQGLQFLFEYFSETQRNKGNFPGRFSGRQFSNSRSEMNVSTLELGDSALYLCASSLDPRWWLGGDTQYFGPGTRLTVL.

Here the CDR3 reads CASRLIREGPREKNMTTQYF. The CDR3 DNA is TGTGCAAGTCGCTTAATACGGGAGGGCCCTAGGGAAAAAAATATGACGACCCAGTACTTC. V usage is TRBV12-2 and J usage is TRBJ2-5; the table's D call, TRBD2, was not checked against the DNA. TRBV12-2 is termed a pseudogene. The CDR3 loop spans 20 amino acids.

This clonotype was picked up many times. The CDR3: CASQDGALSTDTQYF. CDR3 DNA sequence: TGTGCCAGCCAGGACGGAGCCCTTAGCACAGATACGCAGTATTTT. The chain employs TRBV6-2 or TRBV6-3 and TRBJ2-3; D remains unclear. Germline V CDR1 and CDR2: MNHEY, SVGEGT. Trimming left V 8 bases short and J 0 bases short, with 15 bases between. There are 15 residues in the CDR3.

In this sample, this clonotype is medium-sized. The V gene is TRBV6-5, the J gene TRBJ1-2; TRBD1 matches 7 bases. This CDR3 is built from 13 residues. CDR1 is MNHEY and CDR2 is SVGAGI in the germline V gene. Trimming removed 6 bases from V and 2 bases from J; junction bases left unmatched: 3. CDR3 nucleotide sequence: TGTGCCAGCAGCTTACAGGGGAACTATGGCTACACCTTC. Its translation is CASSLQGNYGYTF.

This clonotype was observed at least ten times. The J gene is TRBJ2-7, the V gene TRBV7-9; 7 positions match TRBD2. CDR3 length: 15 residues. The V gene end was trimmed by 2 bases and the J gene end by 3 bases; junction bases not matched to a gene: 7. Germline assignment: CDR1 SEHNR and CDR2 FQNEAQ (reference sequence). CDR3 protein: CASSLNLAALYEQYF. CDR3 DNA sequence: TGTGCCAGCAGCTTAAACCTAGCGGCCCTCTACGAGCAGTACTTC.